Each of the 31 T cell receptor beta chains below was sequenced from the same sample in a study of blood T cells in healthy people across ages. Combining a sample-barcoded 5' primer with a J-beta primer mix, a second PCR ran for roughly 6 to 12 cycles. In TCRdb, the 5' RACE reads were re-called with MiXCR into one record per CDR3 protein. The profile shows 1 million or so distinct CDR3 sequences, over 35% of them singletons. Source material: blood. These receptor sequences come from a woman aged 60 to 75 in good health.

V is TRBV20-1 and J is TRBJ1-2; 9 positions agree with TRBD1. After removal of 4 bases from V and 7 bases from J, the junction contained 10 bases not matched to a gene. This CDR3 comprises 14 residues. Germline values: CDR1 DFQATT, CDR2 SNEGSKA (reference sequence). The CDR3 reads CSATPGQGWSGYTF. The CDR3, as DNA: TGCAGTGCTACACCGGGACAGGGATGGAGTGGCTACACCTTC.

The chain employs TRBV4-2 and TRBJ1-4; 8 nucleotides align to TRBD1. The V and J ends lost 1 base and 7 bases, in that order; junction bases with no gene match: 2. The germline gives CDR1 LGHNA, CDR2 YNFKEQ. This CDR3 comprises 14 residues. The CDR3 DNA is TGTGCCAGCAGCCAAGTGGACAGGGCTGAAAAACTGTTTTTT. This translates into CASSQVDRAEKLFF.

This clonotype has only a few counts. The J gene is TRBJ2-7, the V gene TRBV5-1; D might be TRBD2 (6 bases). The CDR3 covers 15 residues. The V and J ends lost 0 bases and 2 bases respectively, with 12 bases between them. Germline V gives CDR1 SGHRS, CDR2 YFSETQ. The CDR3 coding sequence is TGCGCCAGCAGCTTGGGACGGACTATACCCTACGAGCAGTACTTC. Translating it yields CASSLGRTIPYEQYF.

This clonotype occurred a few times. The rearrangement uses TRBV12-3 or TRBV12-4 and TRBJ2-3; 8 nucleotides align to TRBD2. V was clipped by 5 bases and J by 4 bases; unmatched bases: 8. CDR3 length equals 15 residues. CDR3 DNA: TGTGCCAGCAGTGTAAGCGGGAGTTCCGCAGATACGCAGTATTTT. Translated, it gives CASSVSGSSADTQYF.

The chain recombines TRBV12-3 or TRBV12-4 with TRBJ2-1, with D perhaps given as TRBD1 or TRBD2 (6 bases each). There are 16 residues in the CDR3. Between the trimmed V and J ends, which lost 7 bases and 0 bases, there was a span of 16 bases. CDR3: CASIADSPISYNEQFF. The CDR3 DNA follows: TGTGCCAGCATAGCGGACAGCCCCATCTCCTACAATGAGCAGTTCTTC.

The gene calls are TRBV11-2 and TRBJ2-7; D is undetermined. The V and J ends lost 3 bases and 3 bases respectively, with 15 bases between them. The germline V gene encodes CDR1 SGHAT and CDR2 FQNNGV. This CDR3 contains 15 residues. The CDR3 nucleotides read TGTGCCAGCAGCTTTGGACCCTCGACGGACTACGAGCAGTACTTC. It is translated as CASSFGPSTDYEQYF.

The chain is built from TRBV6-5 and TRBJ2-1; TRBD2 matches 12 bases. The CDR3 has 20 amino acids. Unmatched junction bases numbered 16, after V lost 0 bases and J lost 7 bases. Per germline, CDR1 MNHEY and CDR2 SVGAGI. CDR3 in DNA: TGTGCCAGCAGTTACTCACGGGCTAGCGGGAGGGCCAGGATGGTTAATGAGCAGTTCTTC. Amino acid sequence: CASSYSRASGRARMVNEQFF.

This clonotype turned up a few times. The rearrangement uses TRBV2 and TRBJ2-4; D gene uncertain. The DNA matches TRBJ2-5 better at its end, which makes the J call doubtful. The germline V gene encodes CDR1 SNHLY and CDR2 FYNNEI. The CDR3 consists of 13 residues. The CDR3 coding sequence is TGTGCCAGCAGTGGACTTCAAGGGGAGACCCAGTACTTC. Protein product: CASSGLQGETQYF.

The rearrangement links TRBV28 to TRBJ2-7; a possible D gene is TRBD2 (6 bases). V shed 1 base and J shed 7 bases, with 11 bases lying between them. The germline gives CDR1 MDHEN, CDR2 SYDVKM. The length of the CDR3 is 13 residues. The CDR3 sequence is CASSLLGAGEQYF. CDR3 DNA sequence: TGTGCCAGCAGTTTATTGGGAGCGGGTGAGCAGTACTTC.

This clonotype has just a few counts. The chain is built from TRBV11-2 and TRBJ2-5; D may correspond to TRBD1 or TRBD2 (5 bases each). V dropped 1 base and J dropped 2 bases, with 17 bases sitting between them. This CDR3 is 17 amino acids long. Germline CDR1 reads SGHAT; CDR2 reads FQNNGV. Here the CDR3 DNA reads TGTGCCAGCAGCTTAGCAAGGGACGGGATGCCACAAGAGACCCAGTACTTC. Translated: CASSLARDGMPQETQYF. The entire variable domain, with the rest obtained from reference TRBV11-2 and TRBJ2-5, is as follows: EAGVAQSPRYKIIEKRQSVAFWCNPISGHATLYWYQQILGQGPKLLIQFQNNGVVDDSQLPKDRFSAERLKGVDSTLKIQPAKLEDSAVYLCASSLARDGMPQETQYFGPGTRLLVL.

This clonotype was observed a few times. This chain joins TRBV4-1 and TRBJ2-3, with 9 bases lining up with TRBD2. This CDR3 is 13 amino acids long. CDR1 and CDR2 from the germline V gene are MGHRA and YSYEKL. V was clipped by 1 base and J by 10 bases; unmatched bases: 3. CDR3 loop: CASSQGTSESQYF. Written as DNA, the CDR3 is TGCGCCAGCAGCCAAGGGACTAGCGAGTCGCAGTATTTT.

The CDR3, as DNA: TGTGCCAGCCTTACTAGCACAGATACGCAGTATTTT. It specifies CASLTSTDTQYF. V gene TRBV7-9 combines with J gene TRBJ2-3; D gene unclear. This CDR3 is 12 amino acids long. V shed 8 bases and J shed 0 bases, with 6 bases lying between them. Per germline, CDR1 SEHNR and CDR2 FQNEAQ (reference sequence).

This chain joins TRBV27 and TRBJ2-3; 13 bases agree with TRBD2. This CDR3 has 16 amino acids. V was clipped by 5 bases and J by 4 bases; unmatched bases: 6. The germline gives CDR1 MNHEY, CDR2 SMNVEV (reference sequence). CDR3 protein: CASSRRTSGRPDTQYF. The CDR3 nucleotides are TGTGCCAGCAGTCGCAGGACTAGCGGGAGACCAGATACGCAGTATTTT.

This clonotype appeared many times. This chain connects TRBV27 to TRBJ1-5; D not certain. V lost 2 bases and J lost 4, with 6 bases in between. Germline V gives CDR1 MNHEY, CDR2 SMNVEV (reference sequence). CDR3 length: 13 amino acids. The CDR3 coding sequence is TGTGCCAGCAGTTTAGGCCGTAATCAGCCCCAGCATTTT. As protein: CASSLGRNQPQHF.

This chain links TRBV28 with TRBJ1-2; D gene unclear. V lost 1 base to trimming and J lost 2 bases, with 17 bases between them. Germline assignment: CDR1 MDHEN and CDR2 SYDVKM. The CDR3 contains 17 residues. CDR3: CASSLSPSGHLNYGYTF. CDR3 in DNA: TGTGCCAGCAGTTTATCCCCGTCCGGTCATCTGAACTATGGCTACACCTTC.

The J gene is TRBJ2-5, the V gene TRBV20-1; D call uncertain. Germline CDR1 reads DFQATT; CDR2 reads SNEGSKA (reference sequence). CDR3 length: 11 residues. V was shortened by 3 bases and J by 5 bases, with 7 bases between the two germline ends. This CDR3 is CSASYWETQYF. The CDR3 DNA reads TGCAGTGCTAGCTATTGGGAGACCCAGTACTTC.

The chain carries TRBV6-2 or TRBV6-3 and TRBJ2-5; 9 nucleotides line up with TRBD2. V was clipped by 4 bases and J by 11 bases; unmatched bases: 14. Germline CDR1 MNHEY, CDR2 SVGEGT. The CDR3 totals 15 residues. The CDR3 DNA sequence: TGTGCCAGCAGTTGGGGAGCGGGAGGTTCCAATGAGCAGTACTTC. This translates into CASSWGAGGSNEQYF.

This clonotype was seen a handful of times. The chain carries TRBV20-1 and TRBJ2-1, with D possibly matching TRBD2 (6 bases). The germline V gene has CDR1 DFQATT and CDR2 SNEGSKA (reference sequence). This CDR3 spans 12 amino acids. The CDR3 DNA reads TGCAGGGCCGGGAGCTCCTACAATGAGCAGTTCTTC. This codes for CRAGSSYNEQFF.

The CDR3 here is CASSPKSAYEQYF. DNA for the CDR3: TGTGCCAGCAGCCCAAAGTCGGCCTACGAGCAGTACTTC. The chain couples TRBV7-9 to TRBJ2-1; no clear D gene. The DNA end is more similar to TRBJ2-7, so the J call may be wrong. Germline V lookup: CDR1 SEHNR, CDR2 FQNEAQ (reference sequence). The CDR3 runs 13 residues.

The V gene is TRBV11-2, the J gene TRBJ2-3, with D possibly being TRBD1 or TRBD2 (5 bases each). The CDR3 runs 14 residues. Germline CDR1 reads SGHAT; CDR2 reads FQNNGV. The V gene lost 4 bases and the J gene lost 0 bases, with 8 bases spanning the gap. CDR3 sequence: CASSSWGSTDTQYF. The CDR3, as DNA: TGTGCCAGCAGCTCCTGGGGGAGCACAGATACGCAGTATTTT.

The chain is built from TRBV12-3 or TRBV12-4 and TRBJ2-3, with unresolved D. The CDR3 runs 13 residues. Trimming took off 6 bases at V and 6 bases at J, with 13 bases between the two ends. CDR3 protein: CASSIFHGDTQYF. The CDR3 nucleotides are TGTGCCAGCAGCATATTTCACGGTGATACGCAGTATTTT.

On this clonotype itself: This sequence may be a read error, since a much larger clone differs from it by one base. V usage is TRBV27 and J usage is TRBJ1-5; TRBD1 aligns across 10 bases. The V and J ends lost 4 bases and 3 bases, in that order; junction bases with no gene match: 3. This CDR3 is 15 amino acids long. The germline V gene has CDR1 MNHEY and CDR2 SMNVEV (reference sequence). CDR3 in DNA: TGTGCCAGCAGTTCCGGGACAGGGGTCAATCAGCCCCAGCATTTT. Protein product: CASSSGTGVNQPQHF.

In the case of this clonotype: At one end the junction does not follow the germline gene, possibly because of a read error. The chain carries TRBV7-7 and TRBJ2-5; 11 positions match TRBD2. Germline assignment: CDR1 SSHAT and CDR2 FNYEAQ (reference sequence). This CDR3 spans 15 amino acids. The CDR3 DNA is TGTGCCAGCAGTTTAGCGGGAGGGGACCAAGAGACCCAGTACTTC. Its protein is CASSLAGGDQETQYF.

This chain uses TRBV9 with TRBJ2-1, with 9 bases matching TRBD1. The V and J ends lost 4 bases and 7 bases, in that order; junction bases with no gene match: 9. The CDR3 contains 15 residues. The germline V gene has CDR1 SGDLS and CDR2 YYNGEE. The CDR3 DNA is TGTGCCAGCAGCACAGGGGGCGGGAGCTTTAATGAGCAGTTCTTC. It translates to CASSTGGGSFNEQFF.

The chain couples TRBV30 to TRBJ2-7; 9 bases are shared with TRBD1. The germline V gene encodes CDR1 GTSNPN and CDR2 SVGIG (reference sequence). Unmatched junction bases numbered 2, after V lost 2 bases and J lost 0 bases. The CDR3 extends over 14 amino acids. As DNA, the CDR3 is TGTGCCTGGAGTCCGGGACAGGGCTCCTACGAGCAGTACTTC. Its translation: CAWSPGQGSYEQYF.

This clonotype was seen more than once but under ten times. The chain couples TRBV18 to TRBJ2-3, with 9 nucleotides matching TRBD2. Trimming at V came to 0 bases and at J to 4 bases, leaving 11 bases not matched to a gene. Germline-derived CDR1 and CDR2 are KGHSH and LQKENI. This CDR3 is built from 18 residues. DNA for the CDR3: TGTGCCAGCTCACCACCACGCGGGGTAGCGGGAGACGCAGATACGCAGTATTTT. Translating gives CASSPPRGVAGDADTQYF.

The chain carries TRBV10-3 and TRBJ1-2; 10 nucleotides match TRBD1. J was trimmed by 2 bases and V by 6 bases; bases with no gene match: 15. From germline, CDR1 is ENHRY and CDR2 SYGVKD. The CDR3 is 18 residues long. DNA for the CDR3: TGTGCCATCAGAGAATTTCCGGGACAGGGGCATTCCAACTATGGCTACACCTTC. Translation: CAIREFPGQGHSNYGYTF.

DNA for the CDR3: TGCGCCAGCAGTCCGGGAGGTCACACGCAGTATTTT. Amino acids: CASSPGGHTQYF. The genes are TRBV5-1 and TRBJ2-3; 7 nucleotides agree with TRBD2. CDR1 SGHRS and CDR2 YFSETQ come from the germline V gene. The CDR3 runs 12 residues. Trimming removed 5 bases from V and 9 bases from J; junction bases left unmatched: 6.

CDR3 DNA sequence: TGTGCCAGCAGTTACTTATACGGAAGGGAGACCCAGTACTTC. It codes for CASSYLYGRETQYF. The rearrangement uses TRBV6-5 and TRBJ2-5; the D is unclear. CDR3 length equals 14 residues. Trimming removed 1 base at V and 5 bases at J, with 11 bases between. The germline V gene has CDR1 MNHEY and CDR2 SVGAGI.

This clonotype was detected ten times or more. V is TRBV12-3 or TRBV12-4 and J is TRBJ1-2; a possible D gene is TRBD1 (5 bases). The CDR3 contains 14 residues. Trimming removed 6 bases at V and 2 bases at J, with 13 bases between. CDR3 loop: CASSPGAENYGYTF. CDR3 nucleotide sequence: TGTGCCAGCAGCCCTGGGGCCGAGAACTATGGCTACACCTTC.

V is TRBV6-2 or TRBV6-3 and J is TRBJ1-1; 7 bases are shared with TRBD1. Germline V gene sequence: CDR1 MNHEY, CDR2 SVGEGT. V lost 0 bases to trimming and J lost 7 bases; unmatched junction nucleotides: 11. The CDR3 sequence is 16 residues long. CDR3 loop: CASSYSSGRGLIEAFF. Here the CDR3 DNA reads TGTGCCAGCAGTTACTCGAGTGGCAGGGGGTTGATTGAAGCTTTCTTT.